The entry that follows covers one T cell receptor beta chain sequence. A read error may produce the germline difference seen at one junction end. The CDR3 is made up of 12 amino acids. Germline CDR1 MDHEN, CDR2 SYDVKM. The data are from a study of blood T cell repertoires in COVID-19. Overall study: Donors in the United States, Italy and Spain gave samples during acute or convalescent COVID-19.

Authors' processing steps: Amplification with reference gene primers provided the estimates of nucleated cell counts. Method: immunoSEQ multiplex PCR; TCRdb's copy keeps in-frame clones and lacks some. V, J and clone size derive from that table, while D and trimming were established from the DNA sequence. The table records fewer than 150,000 clones, roughly four fifths of them present only once. This sequence joins TRBV28 and TRBJ2-3; 8 bases fit TRBD2. This TCR derives from a human donor in a cohort sampled during active COVID-19. The material sequenced was peripheral blood. Here the CDR3 reads CASRPSGSRRDF. In nucleotides, the CDR3 is TGTGCCAGCAGGCCTAGCGGGTCCCGCCGGGATTTT.